What follows are 23 T cell receptor beta chains derived from one specimen sequenced in a study of T cell responses to AZD1222 COVID-19 vaccine. Clones were sequenced by immunoSEQ multiplex PCR, and TCRdb holds only the in-frame ones, with some missing. The table shows nearly 200,000 clones, with roughly 92% occurring only once. The specimen was peripheral blood, collected 28 days after the second AZD1222 dose. All receptors come from an adult who received the AZD1222 COVID-19 vaccine.

This clone was observed a few times. The V and J genes are TRBV6-1 and TRBJ1-5; D is uncertain. V was clipped by 6 bases and J by 6 bases, with 9 bases between them. The CDR3 contains 12 residues. The germline V gene encodes CDR1 MNHNS and CDR2 SASEGT. The CDR3 spells CASRDGIQPQHF. CDR3 DNA: TGTGCCAGCAGAGACGGGATTCAGCCCCAGCATTTT.

V is TRBV7-3 and J is TRBJ2-1, with TRBD1 matching over 9 bases. The V segment lost 3 bases and the J segment 7 bases; nucleotides outside the gene matches: 7. The germline gives CDR1 SGHTA, CDR2 FQGTGA. The CDR3 covers 15 residues. The CDR3 region is CASSFEGTGRNEQFF. DNA of the CDR3: TGTGCCAGCAGCTTTGAGGGGACAGGGCGTAATGAGCAGTTCTTC. Looking up the rest from reference TRBV7-3 and TRBJ2-1 gives the full variable domain: GAGVSQTPSNKVTEKGKYVELRCDPISGHTALYWYRQSLGQGPEFLIYFQGTGAADDSGLPNDRFFAVRPEGSVSTLKIQRTERGDSAVYLCASSFEGTGRNEQFFGPGTRLTVL.

V usage is TRBV5-6 and J usage is TRBJ1-1, with a tentative D call TRBD1 (5 bases). CDR1 SGHDT and CDR2 YYEEEE come from the germline V gene. This CDR3 spans 13 amino acids. V shed 0 bases and J shed 6 bases, with 9 bases lying between them. The CDR3 reads CASSLGAGSEAFF. The CDR3 DNA is TGTGCCAGCAGCTTGGGGGCAGGGTCTGAAGCTTTCTTT.

The V call is TRBV21-1, the J call TRBJ2-3; the table's TRBD1 call for D was not verified on the DNA. TRBV21-1 is an annotated pseudogene. The CDR3 is made up of 13 amino acids. CDR3 protein: CASSKGGAATQYF. The CDR3 bases are TGTGCCAGCAGCAAAGGTGGGGCGGCTACGCAGTATTTT.

The V call is TRBV5-1, the J call TRBJ1-1; D is unresolved. The CDR3 sequence is 15 residues long. Germline V gives CDR1 SGHRS, CDR2 YFSETQ. V lost 2 bases and J 1 base, leaving 12 bases between the germline ends. CDR3 loop: CASSFRTDRNTEAFF. The CDR3, as DNA: TGCGCCAGCAGCTTCAGAACGGACCGGAACACTGAAGCTTTCTTT.

In this sample, this clone turned up once. This chain uses TRBV4-1 with TRBJ1-5; no firm D call. The CDR3 is 16 residues long. The germline V gene has CDR1 MGHRA and CDR2 YSYEKL. The ends were cut back, 2 bases at V and 0 bases at J, with 11 bases in the middle. CDR3 coding DNA: TGCGCCAGCAGCCAAAGTTTAGCTCTTAGCAATCAGCCCCAGCATTTT. Encoded protein: CASSQSLALSNQPQHF.

This clone has only one observation. Distinct nucleotide sequences in the sample also encode this CDR3. The chain links TRBV5-4 to TRBJ2-5, with D perhaps TRBD1 (5 bases). The CDR3 has 14 amino acids. V lost 3 bases and J lost 5, with 14 bases in between. The germline gives CDR1 SGHNT, CDR2 YYREEE (reference sequence). The DNA for the CDR3 is TGTGCCAGCAGCTCCAACAGACAGATTGAGACCCAGTACTTC. Its translation is CASSSNRQIETQYF.

V gene TRBV5-1 combines with J gene TRBJ2-5; D not certain. CDR3 length: 16 amino acids. Germline lookup yields CDR1 SGHRS and CDR2 YFSETQ. The V end was cut by 0 bases, the J end by 5 bases, with 17 bases between. The CDR3 spells CASSLGSLGNGETQYF. DNA for the CDR3: TGCGCCAGCAGCTTGGGATCTTTGGGGAACGGCGAGACCCAGTACTTC.

The genes are TRBV5-1 and TRBJ1-1; D is perhaps TRBD1 (5 bases). Germline loops: CDR1 SGHRS, CDR2 YFSETQ. V was cut by 4 bases and J by 3 bases, with 13 bases left in between. CDR3 size: 14 residues. CDR3 nucleotide sequence: TGCGCCAGCAGCCCTAATCCGGGGCACACTGAAGCTTTCTTT. Translation gives CASSPNPGHTEAFF.

CDR3 DNA: TGTGCCAGTAGTATAGATGCAACTAATGAAAAACTGTTTTTT. Protein: CASSIDATNEKLFF. V gene TRBV19 combines with J gene TRBJ1-4, with unresolved D. V lost 0 bases and J lost 0, with 2 bases in between. In germline, CDR1 is LNHDA, CDR2 SQIVND (reference sequence). The CDR3 runs to 14 residues.

This clone is a singleton in its sample. The V call is TRBV10-3, the J call TRBJ1-3, with no clear D. Trimming cost V 3 bases and J 9 bases, with 15 bases left between them. Germline CDR1 ENHRY, CDR2 SYGVKD. This CDR3 has 14 residues. CDR3 region: CAISDRVLESTIYF. CDR3 bases: TGTGCCATCAGTGACAGAGTATTGGAGAGCACCATATATTTT.

The chain has TRBV12-2 and TRBJ1-5; the table's D call, TRBD1, has no DNA check behind it. TRBV12-2 corresponds to a pseudogene. The CDR3 extends over 18 amino acids. The CDR3 here is CASRFFSNGRVNNQPQHF. Here the CDR3 DNA reads TGTGCAAGTCGCTTCTTCTCGAACGGCAGGGTGAACAATCAGCCCCAGCATTTT.

This clone was recorded a few times. The chain links TRBV2 to TRBJ2-2; D not resolved. The CDR3 has 15 residues. The germline V gene encodes CDR1 SNHLY and CDR2 FYNNEI. V was pared by 7 bases and J by 1 base, with 13 bases between. The CDR3 DNA reads as TGTGCCAGCAAAATTCGGACGGAGAACACCGGGGAGCTGTTTTTT. Translated, it gives CASKIRTENTGELFF.

The chain combines TRBV4-3 with TRBJ1-6; no firm D call. CDR1 and CDR2 from the germline V gene are LGHNA and YSLEER. Trimming removed 0 bases at V and 10 bases at J, with 19 bases between. The CDR3 is made up of 17 amino acids. For the CDR3, the DNA is TGCGCCAGCAGCCAAGATTCAGGTGTTTGGGGATACTCACCCCTCCACTTT. It codes for CASSQDSGVWGYSPLHF.

The rearrangement uses TRBV18 and TRBJ1-4; D is unresolved. This CDR3 spans 14 amino acids. The V gene lost 2 bases and the J gene lost 0 bases, with 4 bases spanning the gap. Germline values: CDR1 KGHSH, CDR2 LQKENI. The CDR3 sequence: CASSPNPTNEKLFF. Written as DNA, the CDR3 is TGTGCCAGCTCACCAAACCCAACTAATGAAAAACTGTTTTTT.

The chain links TRBV7-9 to TRBJ1-6; D ambiguous. Germline CDR1 is SEHNR and CDR2 is FQNEAQ (reference sequence). This CDR3 comprises 15 residues. Trimming took off 1 base at V and 8 bases at J, with 12 bases between the two ends. The CDR3 here is CASSLVTGLDSPLHF. CDR3 in DNA: TGTGCCAGCAGCTTAGTAACTGGGCTCGATTCACCCCTCCACTTT.

The V and J genes are TRBV7-6 and TRBJ2-2; D is undetermined. The CDR3 loop spans 12 amino acids. The V gene lost 1 base and the J gene lost 5 bases, with 2 bases spanning the gap. Germline V gene lookup returns CDR1 SGHVS and CDR2 FNYEAQ. CDR3 region: CASSLDTGELFF. The CDR3, as DNA: TGTGCCAGCAGCTTAGATACCGGGGAGCTGTTTTTT.

The chain employs TRBV28 and TRBJ1-5, with 10 bases matching TRBD1. J lost 2 bases, V lost 6 bases, and 4 bases had no gene match. This CDR3 comprises 15 residues. In germline, CDR1 is MDHEN, CDR2 SYDVKM. The CDR3 sequence is CASSSGTGGNQPQHF. The CDR3 nucleotides read TGTGCCAGCAGCTCCGGGACAGGGGGCAATCAGCCCCAGCATTTT.

The chain uses TRBV5-4 and TRBJ2-5; 10 nucleotides align to TRBD2. The length of the CDR3 is 16 residues. Germline loops: CDR1 SGHNT, CDR2 YYREEE (reference sequence). Unmatched junction bases numbered 10, after V lost 0 bases and J lost 8 bases. For the CDR3, the DNA is TGTGCCAGCAGCTTGGCCACCCGGCCTAGCGGGGGTACCCAGTACTTC. Residues: CASSLATRPSGGTQYF.

The J gene is TRBJ1-2, the V gene TRBV20-1, with D unclear. CDR1 DFQATT and CDR2 SNEGSKA come from the germline V gene (reference sequence). This CDR3 contains 10 residues. V shed 3 bases and J shed 5 bases, with 4 bases lying between them. In DNA, the CDR3 is TGCAGTGCTAGGGATTATGGCTACACCTTC. Amino acid sequence: CSARDYGYTF.

The count of this clone is one. The chain is built from TRBV7-3 and TRBJ2-5, with D hard to call. V gave up 2 bases and J gave up 4 bases, with 11 bases separating them. The CDR3 consists of 14 residues. Per germline, CDR1 SGHTA and CDR2 FQGTGA. The CDR3 loop is CASSLGREVETQYF. The CDR3, as DNA: TGTGCCAGCAGCTTAGGGCGAGAGGTAGAGACCCAGTACTTC. The full variable domain, with the rest looked up from reference TRBV7-3 and TRBJ2-5, is GAGVSQTPSNKVTEKGKYVELRCDPISGHTALYWYRQSLGQGPEFLIYFQGTGAADDSGLPNDRFFAVRPEGSVSTLKIQRTERGDSAVYLCASSLGREVETQYFGPGTRLLVL.

The chain's CDR3 is CASSPYLGTGRSYQYF. CDR3 DNA sequence: TGTGCCAGCAGTCCTTATCTCGGGACAGGGAGGTCATATCAGTACTTC. The rearrangement joins TRBV3-1 (or the pseudogene TRBV3-2) to TRBJ2-4, with TRBD1 identical over 9 bases. The CDR3 is made up of 16 amino acids. The V gene's germline CDR1 is LGHDT and CDR2 YNNKEL (reference sequence). The V segment lost 6 bases and the J segment 12 bases; nucleotides outside the gene matches: 18.

Only a few counts were recorded for this clone. J is TRBJ1-5 and V is TRBV7-9, with D unclear. CDR1 and CDR2 from the germline V gene are SEHNR and FQNEAQ (reference sequence). The CDR3 loop spans 15 amino acids. Trimming took off 1 base at V and 9 bases at J, with 16 bases between the two ends. The DNA for the CDR3 is TGTGCCAGCAGCTTAGACGCCAAAGGCGATCGGCCCCAGCATTTT. This gives the protein CASSLDAKGDRPQHF.